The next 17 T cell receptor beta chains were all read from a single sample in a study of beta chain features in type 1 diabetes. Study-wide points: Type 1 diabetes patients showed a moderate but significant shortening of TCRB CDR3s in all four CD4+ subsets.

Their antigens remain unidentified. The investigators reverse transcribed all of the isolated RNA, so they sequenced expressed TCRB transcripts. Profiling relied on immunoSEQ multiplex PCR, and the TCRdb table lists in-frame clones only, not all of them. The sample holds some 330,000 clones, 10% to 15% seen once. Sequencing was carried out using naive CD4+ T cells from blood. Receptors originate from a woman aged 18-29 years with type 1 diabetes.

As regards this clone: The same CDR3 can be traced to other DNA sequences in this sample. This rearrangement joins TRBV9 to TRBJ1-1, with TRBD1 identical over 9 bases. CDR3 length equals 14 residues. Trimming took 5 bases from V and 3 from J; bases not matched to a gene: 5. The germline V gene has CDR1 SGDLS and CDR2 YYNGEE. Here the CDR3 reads CASSVDRGDTEAFF. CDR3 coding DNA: TGTGCCAGCAGTGTCGACAGGGGGGACACTGAAGCTTTCTTT.

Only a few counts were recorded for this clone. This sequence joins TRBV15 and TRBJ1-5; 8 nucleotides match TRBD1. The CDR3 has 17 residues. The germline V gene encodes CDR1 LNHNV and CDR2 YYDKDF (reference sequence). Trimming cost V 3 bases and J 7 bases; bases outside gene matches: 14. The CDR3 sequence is CATSSGDRGALGQPQHF. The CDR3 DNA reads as TGTGCCACCAGCAGTGGAGACAGGGGCGCTTTGGGGCAGCCCCAGCATTTT.

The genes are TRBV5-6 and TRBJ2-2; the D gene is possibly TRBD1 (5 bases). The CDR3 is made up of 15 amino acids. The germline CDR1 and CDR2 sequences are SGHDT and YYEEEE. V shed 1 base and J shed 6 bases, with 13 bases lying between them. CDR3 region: CASSLQGKGAGELFF. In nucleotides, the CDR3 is TGTGCCAGCAGCTTGCAGGGAAAAGGAGCCGGGGAGCTGTTTTTT.

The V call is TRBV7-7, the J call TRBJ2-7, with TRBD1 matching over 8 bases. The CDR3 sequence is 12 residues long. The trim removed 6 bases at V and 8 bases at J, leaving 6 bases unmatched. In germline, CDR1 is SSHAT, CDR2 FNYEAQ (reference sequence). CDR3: CASSNGQGQQYF. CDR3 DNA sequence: TGTGCCAGCAGTAATGGACAGGGTCAGCAGTACTTC.

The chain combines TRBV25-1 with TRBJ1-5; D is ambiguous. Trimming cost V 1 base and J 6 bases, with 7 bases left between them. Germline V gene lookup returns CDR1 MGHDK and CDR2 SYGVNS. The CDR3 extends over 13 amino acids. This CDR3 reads CASSESGFQPQHF. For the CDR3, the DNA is TGTGCCAGCAGTGAATCCGGGTTTCAGCCCCAGCATTTT.

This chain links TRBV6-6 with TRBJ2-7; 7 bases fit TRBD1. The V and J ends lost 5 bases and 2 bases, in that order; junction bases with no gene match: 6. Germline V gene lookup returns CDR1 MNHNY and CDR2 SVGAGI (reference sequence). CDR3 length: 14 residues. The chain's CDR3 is CASSPGGAPYEQYF. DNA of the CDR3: TGTGCCAGCAGTCCAGGGGGTGCTCCCTACGAGCAGTACTTC.

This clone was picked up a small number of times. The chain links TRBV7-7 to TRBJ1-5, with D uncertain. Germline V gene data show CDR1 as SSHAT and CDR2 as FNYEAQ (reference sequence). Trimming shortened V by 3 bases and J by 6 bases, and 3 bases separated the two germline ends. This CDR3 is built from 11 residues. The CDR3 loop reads CASSFGQPQHF. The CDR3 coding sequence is TGTGCCAGCAGCTTCGGTCAGCCCCAGCATTTT.

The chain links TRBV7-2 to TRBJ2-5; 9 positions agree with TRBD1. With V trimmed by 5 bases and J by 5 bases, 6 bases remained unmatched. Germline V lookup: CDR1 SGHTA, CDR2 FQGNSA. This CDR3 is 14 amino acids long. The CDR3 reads CASSKDRGWETQYF. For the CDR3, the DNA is TGTGCCAGCAGCAAGGACAGGGGTTGGGAGACCCAGTACTTC.

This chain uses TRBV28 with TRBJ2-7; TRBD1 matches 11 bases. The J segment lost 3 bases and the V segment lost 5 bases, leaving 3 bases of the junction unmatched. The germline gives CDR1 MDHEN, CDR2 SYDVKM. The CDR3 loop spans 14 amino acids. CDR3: CASSPDRGLYEQYF. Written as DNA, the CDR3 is TGTGCCAGCAGTCCGGACAGGGGGCTCTACGAGCAGTACTTC.

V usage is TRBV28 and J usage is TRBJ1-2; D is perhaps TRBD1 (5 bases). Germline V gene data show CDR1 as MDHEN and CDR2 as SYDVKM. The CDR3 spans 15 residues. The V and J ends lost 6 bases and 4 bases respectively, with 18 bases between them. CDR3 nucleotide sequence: TGTGCCAGCAGCACAAATACAGGAAACCCCTATGGCTACACCTTC. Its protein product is CASSTNTGNPYGYTF.

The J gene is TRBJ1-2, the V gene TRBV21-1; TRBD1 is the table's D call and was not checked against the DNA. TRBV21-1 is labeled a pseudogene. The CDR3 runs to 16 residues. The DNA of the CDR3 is TGTGCCAGCAGCAAAGAAGGGGGACAGGGTTCCTATGGCTACACCTTC. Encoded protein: CASSKEGGQGSYGYTF.

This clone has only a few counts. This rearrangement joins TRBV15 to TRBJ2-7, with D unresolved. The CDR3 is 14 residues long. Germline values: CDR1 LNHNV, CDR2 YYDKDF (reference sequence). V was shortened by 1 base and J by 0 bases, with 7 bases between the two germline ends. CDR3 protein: CATSRGTGSYEQYF. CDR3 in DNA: TGTGCCACCAGCAGAGGAACCGGCTCCTACGAGCAGTACTTC.

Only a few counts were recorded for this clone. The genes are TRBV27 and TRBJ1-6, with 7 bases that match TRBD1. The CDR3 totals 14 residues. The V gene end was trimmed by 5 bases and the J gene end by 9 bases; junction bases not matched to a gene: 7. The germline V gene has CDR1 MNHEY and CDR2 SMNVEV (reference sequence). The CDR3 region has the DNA TGTGCCAGCAGTAACAGGGGATTGGGTTCACCCCTCCACTTT. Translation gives CASSNRGLGSPLHF.

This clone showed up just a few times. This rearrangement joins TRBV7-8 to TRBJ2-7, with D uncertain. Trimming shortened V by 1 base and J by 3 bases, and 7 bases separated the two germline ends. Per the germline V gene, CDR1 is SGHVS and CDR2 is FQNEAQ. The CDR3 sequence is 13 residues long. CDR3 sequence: CASSLGQNYEQYF. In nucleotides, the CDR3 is TGTGCCAGCAGCTTAGGGCAGAACTACGAGCAGTACTTC.

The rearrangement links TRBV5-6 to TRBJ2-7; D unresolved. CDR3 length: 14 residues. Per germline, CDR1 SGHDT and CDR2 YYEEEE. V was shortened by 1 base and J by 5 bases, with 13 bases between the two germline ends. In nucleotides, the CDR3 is TGTGCCAGCAGCTTGCTAAATCTAGTCGACGAGCAGTACTTC. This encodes CASSLLNLVDEQYF.

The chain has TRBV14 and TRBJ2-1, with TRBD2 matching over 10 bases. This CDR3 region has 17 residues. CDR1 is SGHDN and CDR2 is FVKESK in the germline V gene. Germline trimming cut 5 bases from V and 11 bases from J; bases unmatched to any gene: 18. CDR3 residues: CASSTLSPGTSVWKQFF. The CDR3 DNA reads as TGTGCCAGCAGCACCCTAAGTCCAGGGACTAGCGTTTGGAAGCAGTTCTTC.

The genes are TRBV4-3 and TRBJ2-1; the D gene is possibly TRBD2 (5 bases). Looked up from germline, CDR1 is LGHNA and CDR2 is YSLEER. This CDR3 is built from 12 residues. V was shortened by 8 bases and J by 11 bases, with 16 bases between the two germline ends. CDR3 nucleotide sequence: TGCGCCAGCGGAGAAAAGGACGGGAAGCAGTTCTTC. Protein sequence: CASGEKDGKQFF.